The clone carrying this T cell receptor (beta chain) was observed a handful of times. The target antigen is unknown. Per germline, CDR1 MNHNS and CDR2 SASEGT. V lost 6 bases and J 7 bases, leaving 15 bases between the germline ends. This CDR3 spans 14 amino acids. These data come from a study of CD8 T cells in ankylosing spondylitis. Notes on the study in general: There was reportedly significant enrichment of clones that were disease-linked in matched ankylosing spondylitis synovial fluid. Previous work reported some of these motif variants in the synovial fluid and blood of reactive arthritis. A motif in TCR beta, a set of under ten highly homologous variants, appeared characteristic of ankylosing spondylitis blood.

Preparation of TCR beta libraries was done by quantitative 5'-RACE with molecular barcodes. MiXCR was run by TCRdb on the 5' RACE reads, yielding one entry per CDR3 protein. The sample has around 770,000 distinct CDR3 sequences, roughly 20% seen once; the top ten hold 15% to 20%. The gene calls are TRBV6-1 and TRBJ2-2; D might be TRBD2 (6 bases). The clonotype originates from a male donor with ankylosing spondylitis. The sequenced sample was blood, either unsorted or a sorted T cell fraction (not recorded which). CDR3 sequence: CASRGGVRVGELFF. The CDR3 DNA is TGTGCCAGCAGGGGGGGAGTTCGGGTCGGGGAGCTGTTTTTT.